One sample yielded the 28 T cell receptor beta chains listed below, sequenced in a study of cytomegalovirus exposure and HLA in healthy donors. This PCR relied on a set of 60 Vbeta primers and 13 Jbeta primers. The table came from immunoSEQ multiplex PCR; TCRdb's copy has only in-frame clones and leaves some out. The sample carries fewer than 140,000 clones, around 71% recorded once. Sequencing was done on a sample of PBMCs. The origin of the receptors is a boy younger than 18 in good health and CMV-seronegative.

The chain uses TRBV19 and TRBJ2-2, with no clear D. Germline loops: CDR1 LNHDA, CDR2 SQIVND (reference sequence). There are 14 residues in the CDR3. Trimming stripped 4 bases from V and 6 bases from J, with 12 bases between. The CDR3 sequence is CASSTTHGSGELFF. CDR3 coding DNA: TGTGCCAGTAGTACCACTCACGGGTCCGGGGAGCTGTTTTTT.

The gene calls are TRBV28 and TRBJ2-5, with 11 bases that match TRBD2. The CDR3 covers 14 residues. V lost 8 bases and J lost 1; bases outside the gene matches: 3. Germline CDR1 reads MDHEN; CDR2 reads SYDVKM. The CDR3 nucleotides are TGTGCCAGCCTTAGCGGGGGGGGCCAAGAGACCCAGTACTTC. Encoded protein: CASLSGGGQETQYF.

For this clone: One junction end disagrees with the germline gene, perhaps due to a read error. V usage is TRBV12-5 and J usage is TRBJ1-1; tentative D call: TRBD1 (5 bases). This CDR3 is built from 12 residues. The germline gives CDR1 LGHNT, CDR2 FRNRAP. The CDR3 nucleotides are TGTGCTAGTGGTTTCCGATTAGGAGGGGCAATCTTT. Translating gives CASGFRLGGAIF. Drawing the rest from reference TRBV12-5 and TRBJ1-1, the complete variable domain is DARVTQTPRHKVTEMGQEVTMRCQPILGHNTVFWYRQTMMQGLELLAYFRNRAPLDDSGMPKDRFSAEMPDATLATLKIQPSEPRDSAVYFCASGFRLGGAIFGQGTRLTVV.

The rearrangement joins TRBV27 to TRBJ2-7; possible D gene TRBD1, 5 bases. Trimming shortened V by 4 bases and J by 2 bases, and 9 bases separated the two germline ends. Germline V gene sequence: CDR1 MNHEY, CDR2 SMNVEV (reference sequence). The CDR3 is made up of 13 amino acids. Here the CDR3 DNA reads TGTGCCAGCAGTTGGGGCCCGGCCTACGAGCAGTACTTC. Its translation is CASSWGPAYEQYF.

The chain carries TRBV7-9 and TRBJ2-7, with D perhaps TRBD2 (5 bases). V shed 4 bases and J shed 9 bases, with 19 bases lying between them. The CDR3 consists of 14 residues. Germline CDR1 SEHNR, CDR2 FQNEAQ (reference sequence). CDR3 coding DNA: TGTGCCAGCAGCTCAGCGGTCGAAAAACTAGGGCAGTACTTC. Amino acid sequence: CASSSAVEKLGQYF.

V is TRBV19 and J is TRBJ1-1; the D is unclear. Germline CDR1 reads LNHDA; CDR2 reads SQIVND (reference sequence). With 6 bases removed from V and 10 bases from J, the gap between germline ends came to 27 bases. The CDR3 is 16 residues long. The CDR3 loop is CASSRPDVTQVEGAFF. As DNA, the CDR3 is TGTGCCAGTAGCAGACCCGACGTGACCCAGGTCGAGGGAGCTTTCTTT.

This sequence joins TRBV5-5 and TRBJ1-2; 7 bases are a match to TRBD1. The germline V gene has CDR1 SGHKS and CDR2 YYEKEE (reference sequence). The CDR3 totals 13 residues. Germline trimming cut 2 bases from V and 6 bases from J; bases unmatched to any gene: 4. This CDR3 is CASSFWQGDGYTF. DNA for the CDR3: TGTGCCAGCAGCTTCTGGCAGGGGGATGGCTACACCTTC.

The chain combines TRBV2 with TRBJ2-1; 11 positions agree with TRBD2. The junction had 2 bases not matched to a gene; V was cut back by 4 bases and J by 6 bases. This CDR3 has 14 amino acids. In germline, CDR1 is SNHLY, CDR2 FYNNEI. The CDR3 sequence: CASSGLAGSNEQFF. The CDR3 bases are TGTGCCAGCAGTGGACTAGCGGGGTCCAATGAGCAGTTCTTC.

The chain has TRBV5-1 and TRBJ1-2; 10 bases fit TRBD1. Trimming at V came to 4 bases and at J to 6 bases, leaving 12 bases not matched to a gene. CDR3 length equals 16 residues. The germline CDR1 and CDR2 sequences are SGHRS and YFSETQ. The CDR3 DNA follows: TGCGCCAGCAGCCGAGAGGGACAGGGGTCTTATGATGGCTACACCTTC. It specifies CASSREGQGSYDGYTF.

The genes are TRBV4-1 and TRBJ2-7; 7 bases match TRBD2. Germline trimming cut 3 bases from V and 7 bases from J; bases unmatched to any gene: 15. CDR1 and CDR2 (germline): MGHRA, YSYEKL. The length of the CDR3 is 16 residues. The CDR3 protein is CASSQGKGGSLREQYF. The CDR3 DNA reads as TGCGCCAGCAGCCAGGGCAAGGGCGGGAGTTTAAGAGAGCAGTACTTC.

This chain connects TRBV5-4 to TRBJ1-1; 8 bases match TRBD1. Germline V CDR1 and CDR2: SGHNT, YYREEE (reference sequence). The CDR3 is 16 amino acids. The trim removed 0 bases at V and 0 bases at J, leaving 4 bases unmatched. CDR3 sequence (DNA): TGTGCCAGCAGCTTGGCCCTGGGACAGGTGAACACTGAAGCTTTCTTT. Its protein is CASSLALGQVNTEAFF.

V gene TRBV4-2 combines with J gene TRBJ2-7; no reliable D call. V was pared by 4 bases and J by 1 base, with 14 bases between. This CDR3 is built from 15 residues. The V gene's germline CDR1 is LGHNA and CDR2 YNFKEQ. CDR3 sequence: CASSLRGGSSYEQYF. CDR3 in DNA: TGTGCCAGCAGCCTTAGAGGTGGCAGTTCCTACGAGCAGTACTTC.

The rearrangement joins TRBV30 to TRBJ2-1; 10 nucleotides align to TRBD2. Looked up from germline, CDR1 is GTSNPN and CDR2 is SVGIG (reference sequence). This CDR3 is built from 14 residues. V lost 4 bases and J lost 9; bases outside the gene matches: 9. CDR3 amino acids: CAWTVAGGRFEQFF. CDR3 bases: TGTGCCTGGACTGTAGCGGGAGGCCGTTTTGAGCAGTTCTTC.

Points on this clone: This sample also contains other DNA sequences that code for the same CDR3. The rearrangement links TRBV7-2 to TRBJ1-5, with TRBD1 matching over 9 bases. With 2 bases clipped from V and 11 bases from J, the junction kept 7 bases outside the gene matches. This CDR3 comprises 14 residues. Germline V gene sequence: CDR1 SGHTA, CDR2 FQGNSA. This chain's CDR3 is CASSLSGQGLSQHF. The DNA of the CDR3 is TGTGCCAGCAGCTTATCGGGACAGGGTTTGTCCCAGCATTTT.

The V and J genes are TRBV10-2 and TRBJ2-1, with 7 bases matching TRBD2. The CDR3 sequence is 14 residues long. Germline values: CDR1 WSHSY, CDR2 SAAADI. V shed 5 bases and J 7 bases; nucleotides not matched to a gene: 8. CDR3: CASSLSGPGNEQFF. The CDR3 coding sequence is TGCGCCAGCAGTCTTAGCGGGCCTGGGAATGAGCAGTTCTTC.

The rearrangement uses TRBV19 and TRBJ1-2; possibly TRBD1 for D (5 bases). The CDR3 contains 15 residues. Trimming cost V 2 bases and J 8 bases, with 18 bases left between them. Germline lookup yields CDR1 LNHDA and CDR2 SQIVND (reference sequence). CDR3 protein: CASSIIAGASGGYTF. CDR3 in DNA: TGTGCCAGTAGTATAATTGCTGGGGCATCCGGCGGCTACACCTTC.

This clone appeared a single time. The chain links TRBV4-1 to TRBJ1-2, with no clear D. Germline loops: CDR1 MGHRA, CDR2 YSYEKL. V shed 0 bases and J shed 5 bases, with 13 bases lying between them. The CDR3 is made up of 15 amino acids. Written as DNA, the CDR3 is TGCGCCAGCAGCCAAGATAGTGGGCCAGGTTATGGCTACACCTTC. This gives the protein CASSQDSGPGYGYTF.

This clone was found a few times. This chain connects TRBV27 to TRBJ2-7; the match to TRBD2 covers 9 bases. The germline gives CDR1 MNHEY, CDR2 SMNVEV (reference sequence). The junction had 8 bases not matched to a gene; V was cut back by 5 bases and J by 0 bases. This CDR3 has 16 residues. The CDR3: CASSGSGRGHSYEQYF. CDR3 in DNA: TGTGCCAGCAGTGGTAGCGGGAGAGGGCACTCCTACGAGCAGTACTTC.

V is TRBV5-6 and J is TRBJ2-2; possibly TRBD2 for D (5 bases). The germline gives CDR1 SGHDT, CDR2 YYEEEE. The ends were cut back, 4 bases at V and 6 bases at J, with 16 bases in the middle. The CDR3 length is 15 residues. DNA of the CDR3: TGTGCCAGCAGCACCCGCCCGTCGCGGGCCGGGGAGCTGTTTTTT. Encoded protein: CASSTRPSRAGELFF.

This clone was recorded only once. This chain connects TRBV5-1 to TRBJ2-3; 10 nucleotides align to TRBD2. Trimming cost V 0 bases and J 2 bases; bases outside gene matches: 6. Per germline, CDR1 SGHRS and CDR2 YFSETQ. This CDR3 is 17 amino acids long. The CDR3 bases are TGCGCCAGCAGCTTGGCGGGACTAGCGAGCGACACAGATACGCAGTATTTT. It specifies CASSLAGLASDTDTQYF.

The chain has TRBV28 and TRBJ1-1; D is unclear. Per the germline V gene, CDR1 is MDHEN and CDR2 is SYDVKM. This CDR3 is built from 16 residues. V was trimmed by 1 base and J by 3 bases, leaving 15 bases between them. DNA of the CDR3: TGTGCCAGCAGTTTATTGGTGCGGGGTAAGGACACTGAAGCTTTCTTT. Translating gives CASSLLVRGKDTEAFF.

The chain joins TRBV28 to TRBJ1-5, with D tentatively TRBD1 (5 bases). V was trimmed by 6 bases and J by 9 bases, leaving 9 bases between them. Germline assignment: CDR1 MDHEN and CDR2 SYDVKM. CDR3 size: 11 residues. The CDR3, as DNA: TGTGCCAGCAGCCCCCAGGGGCCCCAGCATTTT. Its translation: CASSPQGPQHF. The variable domain in full, completed from reference TRBV28 and TRBJ1-5, reads DVKVTQSSRYLVKRTGEKVFLECVQDMDHENMFWYRQDPGLGLRLIYFSYDVKMKEKGDIPEGYSVSREKKERFSLILESASTNQTSMYLCASSPQGPQHFGDGTRLSIL.

The chain links TRBV19 to TRBJ2-2, with D perhaps matching TRBD2 (5 bases). This CDR3 contains 15 residues. The germline V gene has CDR1 LNHDA and CDR2 SQIVND (reference sequence). V shed 7 bases and J shed 5 bases, with 17 bases lying between them. The CDR3 region is CASTGDGKPTGELFF. CDR3 nucleotides: TGTGCCAGTACCGGGGATGGGAAACCGACCGGGGAGCTGTTTTTT.

The gene calls are TRBV11-3 and TRBJ2-7; unclear D gene. CDR1 and CDR2 (germline): SGHNT, YENEEA. The ends were cut back, 4 bases at V and 0 bases at J, with 4 bases in the middle. The CDR3 has 12 amino acids. DNA for the CDR3: TGTGCCAGCAGCTCCCTCTCCTACGAGCAGTACTTC. Protein product: CASSSLSYEQYF.

The J gene is TRBJ2-7, the V gene TRBV4-3, with D hard to call. The CDR3 loop spans 15 amino acids. Germline V lookup: CDR1 LGHNA, CDR2 YSLEER. With 3 bases removed from V and 0 bases from J, the gap between germline ends came to 12 bases. CDR3 protein: CASSHYARSSYEQYF. As DNA, the CDR3 is TGCGCCAGCAGCCACTACGCGAGGAGCTCCTACGAGCAGTACTTC.

The gene calls are TRBV5-1 and TRBJ2-7; perhaps TRBD1 as D (5 bases). The CDR3 runs to 13 residues. CDR1 is SGHRS, CDR2 YFSETQ, per germline. Trimming removed 0 bases from V and 6 bases from J, with 10 bases in between. CDR3 protein: CASSLAKGSEQYF. The CDR3 DNA follows: TGCGCCAGCAGCTTGGCCAAGGGGTCCGAGCAGTACTTC.

The chain carries TRBV6-5 and TRBJ2-7, with 7 bases matching TRBD1. The CDR3 loop spans 15 amino acids. The trim removed 6 bases at V and 1 base at J, leaving 9 bases unmatched. CDR1 and CDR2 from the germline V gene are MNHEY and SVGAGI. CDR3 region: CASSTGQVKSYEQYF. In DNA, the CDR3 is TGTGCCAGCAGCACTGGACAGGTTAAATCCTACGAGCAGTACTTC.

V and J are TRBV27 and TRBJ1-2, with TRBD1 matching 8 bases. The length of the CDR3 is 15 residues. V gave up 3 bases and J gave up 4 bases; unmatched junction bases: 7. Germline CDR1 and CDR2: MNHEY and SMNVEV (reference sequence). The CDR3 nucleotides read TGTGCCAGCAGTTTTCGGGACAGGAGTATCTATGGCTACACCTTC. Translating it yields CASSFRDRSIYGYTF.